This T cell receptor beta chain was found in a study of blood T cells in healthy people across ages (dated by TCRdb to the mid-2010s). As for the study more broadly: Template switching captured roughly one uniquely barcoded TCR beta cDNA molecule per two T cells in model experiments. Age-related changes in TCR beta repertoire diversity were measured in the study by deep sequencing normalized with unique cDNA molecular identifiers. Donors were grouped into four age groups: young (average approximately 16 years), middle-aged (less than 40), aged (around 60) and long-lived (approximately 82). To avoid experimental bias, donors of different ages were distributed randomly across sequencing lanes. The study analyzed two additional independent replicas of 1 million unique cDNA reads from the same blood draw for two donors, one aged 18 to 29 and one aged 80 or older.

Library creation used 5' RACE. The listed sequencing device is Illumina HiSeq 2500. A second PCR of about 7 to 12 cycles was performed with a sample-barcoded 5' primer and a J-beta primer mix. A unique molecular identifier was introduced onto each TCR beta cDNA molecule by a template-switch 5' adaptor carrying 12 random nucleotides. Each sample yielded at least 2.5 million CDR3-containing paired-end reads. The Mint cDNA synthesis kit, primed by a TRBC-specific oligonucleotide, was used to synthesize first-strand cDNA from all RNA. Following uracil-DNA glycosylase treatment, all cDNA underwent a first 18-cycle PCR with the universal primers M1SS and BC2_uni_R. Per the authors' processing: Normalization of each sample was performed by random selection of 1 million high-quality reads, each carrying a distinct molecular identifier. Reads with shared molecular identifiers were discarded instead of being binned into consensus sequences. MiTCR, run with a Q25 quality threshold and the strictest error-elimination algorithm, handled CDR3 identification, clonotype clustering and error correction. A nonparametric unseen species model with Euler transformation was used to estimate lower-bound total TCR beta diversity. TCRdb reprocessed the public reads (quality trimming at Q25 with fastp, clone calling with MiXCR) and kept in-frame beta chains. Every distinct CDR3 protein forms one entry, paired with its most common genes and DNA. These V and J calls rely on TCRdb rather than the paper's analysis. Across this sample there are 1,500,000 or so distinct CDR3 sequences, with approximately 59% seen only once. The ten top clones hold 5% to 7% of the sample.

On this clonotype itself: The antigen it recognizes is unknown. Within one base of it there is no much larger clone, and no base qualities were kept.

The donors were around 39 Caucasian individuals from Russia, aged roughly 6 to 100 years, who were systemically healthy. About 10 milliliters of peripheral blood were collected from each donor into EDTA-treated Vacutainer tubes. Ficoll-Paque density-gradient centrifugation was used to isolate PBMCs, with at least 6.5 million obtained per sample. Trizol reagent was used to extract total RNA from the PBMCs, yielding at least 5.5 micrograms per sample. The percentages of naive CD45RAhigh/CD27high T cells were determined by flow cytometry on a PBMC aliquot from every donor. Its CDR3 holds 14 amino acids, cysteine through phenylalanine. The retained sequence is limited to the CDR3, 42 bases, with the frame set at the first base. CDR1 DFQATT and CDR2 SNEGSKA were looked up in the germline V gene (reference sequence). V trim: 4 bases; J trim: 8 bases; unmatched bases: 10. On the study overall, not on this receptor specifically: The CMV infection status of donors was not known, potentially confounding age-related changes in expanded clonotypes. As age increased, observed TCR beta diversity per million T cells dropped in a roughly linear way, and a significant reduction was already evident by age about 40. Observed TCR beta diversity correlated strongly with the percentage of naive T cells measured by flow cytometry. Estimates of total diversity from one million sequenced T cells were regarded as lower bounds and underestimates. Compared with the aged group, the long-lived group had more naive CD4+ T cells, fewer expanded clones and increased TCR diversity, a pattern suggesting age selection. Since profiling was done on bulk unsorted PBMCs, naive and antigen-experienced compartments could not be conclusively compared.

The source material was blood. The receptor was derived from a young man in good health. The chain links TRBV20-1 with TRBJ2-1; the central 8 bases match TRBD2. The nucleotide sequence is TGCAGTGCTACGCCGGGGGGGCCAGGGGATGAGCAGTTCTTC. This translates into CSATPGGPGDEQFF.